A selection of T cell receptor beta chains follows, all from one sample in a study of cytotoxic CD8 clonotypes in ibrutinib-treated CLL. TCRdb's table, derived via immunoSEQ multiplex PCR, lists solely in-frame clones and lacks some. There are more than 110,000 clones in the sample; approximately 89% occur only once, and 9.5% to 14% lies in the top ten. The input for sequencing was PBMCs, taken after 12 months of ibrutinib treatment. All receptors come from a human donor with chronic lymphocytic leukemia. The CDR3 runs from the conserved cysteine through the conserved F or W. D genes are given only for firm matches. For some rows the clone size is stated as once, few or many, or as a class when expanded; others skip it.

d_gene: .; abundance: .; v_gene: TRBV30; len: 12; j_gene: TRBJ2-5; CDR3nt: TGTGCCTGGAGTCAGCGAAAAGAGACCCAGTACTTC; CDR3aa: CAWSQRKETQYF
d_gene: .; abundance: .; v_gene: TRBV18; len: 16; j_gene: TRBJ1-5; CDR3nt: TGTGCCAGCTCCCCCCAGCCGACATCTGGCAATCAGCCCCAGCATTTT; CDR3aa: CASSPQPTSGNQPQHF
d_gene: .; abundance: .; v_gene: TRBV25-1; len: 17; j_gene: TRBJ1-1; CDR3nt: TGTGCCAGCAGTGAATTCGGATTAGGGGGAAAAGGGACTGAAGCTTTCTTT; CDR3aa: CASSEFGLGGKGTEAFF
d_gene: .; abundance: .; v_gene: TRBV27; len: 13; j_gene: TRBJ2-3; CDR3nt: TGTGCCAGCAGTTTTATCCCCCCAGATACGCAGTATTTT; CDR3aa: CASSFIPPDTQYF
d_gene: .; abundance: once; v_gene: TRBV27; len: 11; j_gene: TRBJ2-2; CDR3nt: TGTGCCAGCAGTTTACTTGGGGAGCTGTTTTTT; CDR3aa: CASSLLGELFF
d_gene: .; abundance: .; v_gene: TRBV21-1; len: 15; j_gene: TRBJ2-3; CDR3nt: TGTGCCAGCAGCAAAGCTCAGTGTCCCACAGATACGCAGTATTTT; CDR3aa: CASSKAQCPTDTQYF
d_gene: .; abundance: .; v_gene: TRBV19; len: 12; j_gene: TRBJ1-5; CDR3nt: TGTGCCAGTAGTCCTCAGGGGAGGTCCCAGCATTTT; CDR3aa: CASSPQGRSQHF
d_gene: .; abundance: .; v_gene: TRBV28; len: 15; j_gene: TRBJ2-6; CDR3nt: TGTGCCAGCAGTTTTATCAGCTCTGGGGCCAACGTCCTGACTTTC; CDR3aa: CASSFISSGANVLTF
d_gene: .; abundance: .; v_gene: TRBV10-3; len: 14; j_gene: TRBJ2-1; CDR3nt: TGTGCCATCAGTGAATGGGAGCGAGAAGATGAGCAGTTCTTC; CDR3aa: CAISEWEREDEQFF
d_gene: .; abundance: .; v_gene: TRBV9; len: 14; j_gene: TRBJ1-5; CDR3nt: TGTGCCAGCAGTGACCGGGACAACTATCAGCCCCAGCATTTT; CDR3aa: CASSDRDNYQPQHF